This T cell receptor beta chain derives from a study of blood T cell repertoires in COVID-19. Whole-study context: Acute and convalescent COVID-19 samples came from the United States, Italy and Spain. PBMCs, B-cell-depleted T cells, or T cells provided the cDNA or gDNA that made up the material.

The CDR3 loop spans 15 amino acids. The J segment lost 0 bases and the V segment lost 2 bases, leaving 4 bases of the junction unmatched. CDR1 and CDR2 from the germline V gene are GTSNPN and SVGIG (reference sequence). As handled by the study authors: For nucleated cells, counts were estimated from reference gene primer amplification. The method was immunoSEQ multiplex PCR; TCRdb's version includes in-frame clones alone and lacks a portion of them. V, J and clone size are those of that table, while D and trimming were read from the DNA. The table has fewer than 200,000 clones, about 89% seen once. This receptor was obtained from a man between 40 and 49 years old with active or convalescent COVID-19. This sequence joins TRBV30 and TRBJ1-3, with 7 bases identical to TRBD1. The sample comprised peripheral blood. CDR3 loop: CAWSYNRGSGNTIYF. As DNA, the CDR3 is TGTGCCTGGAGTTATAACAGGGGCTCTGGAAACACCATATATTTT.